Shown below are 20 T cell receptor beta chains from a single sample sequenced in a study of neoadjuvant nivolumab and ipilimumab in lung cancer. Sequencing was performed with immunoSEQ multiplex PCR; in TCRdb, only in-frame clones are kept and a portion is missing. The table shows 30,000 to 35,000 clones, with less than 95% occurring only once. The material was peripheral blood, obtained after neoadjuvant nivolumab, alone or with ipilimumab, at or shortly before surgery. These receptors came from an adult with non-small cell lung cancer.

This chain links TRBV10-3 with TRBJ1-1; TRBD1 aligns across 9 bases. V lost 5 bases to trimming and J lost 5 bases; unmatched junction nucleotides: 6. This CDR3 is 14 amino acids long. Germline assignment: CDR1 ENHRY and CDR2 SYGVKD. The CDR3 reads CAISRGQGGTEAFF. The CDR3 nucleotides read TGTGCCATCAGTAGGGGACAGGGTGGTACTGAAGCTTTCTTT.

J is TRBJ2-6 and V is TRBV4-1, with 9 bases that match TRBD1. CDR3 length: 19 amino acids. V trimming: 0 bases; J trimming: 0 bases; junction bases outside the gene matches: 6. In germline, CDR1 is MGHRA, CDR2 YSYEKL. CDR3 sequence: CASSQDRTGVVSGANVLTF. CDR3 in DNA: TGCGCCAGCAGCCAAGATAGGACAGGGGTAGTCTCTGGGGCCAACGTCCTGACTTTC.

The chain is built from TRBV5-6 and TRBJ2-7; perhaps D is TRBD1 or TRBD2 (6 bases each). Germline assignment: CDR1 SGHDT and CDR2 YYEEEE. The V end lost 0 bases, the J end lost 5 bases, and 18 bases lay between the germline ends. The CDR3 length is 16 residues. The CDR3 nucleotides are TGTGCCAGCAGCTTGGAAGGGGGGCCGGTTTTCGACGAGCAGTACTTC. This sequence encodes CASSLEGGPVFDEQYF.

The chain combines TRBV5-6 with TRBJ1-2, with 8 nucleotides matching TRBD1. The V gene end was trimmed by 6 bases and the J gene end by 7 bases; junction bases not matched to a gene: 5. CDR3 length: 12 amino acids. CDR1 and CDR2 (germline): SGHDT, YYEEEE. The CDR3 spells CASNPGGVGYTF. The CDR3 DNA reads TGTGCCAGCAATCCAGGGGGCGTTGGCTACACCTTC.

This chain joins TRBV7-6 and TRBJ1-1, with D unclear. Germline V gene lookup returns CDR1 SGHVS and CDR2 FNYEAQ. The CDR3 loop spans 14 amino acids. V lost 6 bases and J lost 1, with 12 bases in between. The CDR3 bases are TGTGCCAGCAGTGTCGGAACATCGAACACTGAAGCTTTCTTT. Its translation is CASSVGTSNTEAFF. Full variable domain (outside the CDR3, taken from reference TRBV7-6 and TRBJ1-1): GAGVSQSPRYKVTKRGQDVALRCDPISGHVSLYWYRQALGQGPEFLTYFNYEAQQDKSGLPNDRFSAERPEGSISTLTIQRTEQRDSAMYRCASSVGTSNTEAFFGQGTRLTVV.

In DNA form, the CDR3 reads TGCGCCAGCAGCCAGCGACCATGGGACGCAGTGAGGGAGACCCAGTACTTC. This gives the protein CASSQRPWDAVRETQYF. The chain is built from TRBV4-1 and TRBJ2-5; D may match TRBD1 or TRBD2 (5 bases each). The V gene lost 3 bases and the J gene lost 5 bases, with 22 bases spanning the gap. CDR3 length: 17 residues. Germline V CDR1 and CDR2: MGHRA, YSYEKL.

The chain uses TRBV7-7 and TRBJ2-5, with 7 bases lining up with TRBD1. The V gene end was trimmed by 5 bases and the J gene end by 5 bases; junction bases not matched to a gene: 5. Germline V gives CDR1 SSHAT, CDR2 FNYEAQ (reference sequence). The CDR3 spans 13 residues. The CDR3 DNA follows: TGTGCCAGCAGCGCAGGGGGAATTGAGACCCAGTACTTC. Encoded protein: CASSAGGIETQYF.

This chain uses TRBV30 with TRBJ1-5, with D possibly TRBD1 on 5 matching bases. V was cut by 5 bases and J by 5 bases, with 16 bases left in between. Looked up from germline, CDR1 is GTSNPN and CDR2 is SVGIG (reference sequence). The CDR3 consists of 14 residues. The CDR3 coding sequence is TGTGCCTGGTGCCGGGATAGAGGGGATCAGCCCCAGCATTTT. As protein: CAWCRDRGDQPQHF. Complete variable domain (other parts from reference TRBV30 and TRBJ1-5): SQTIHQWPATLVQPVGSPLSLECTVEGTSNPNLYWYRQAAGRGLQLLFYSVGIGQISSEVPQNLSASRPQDRQFILSSKKLLLSDSGFYLCAWCRDRGDQPQHFGDGTRLSIL.

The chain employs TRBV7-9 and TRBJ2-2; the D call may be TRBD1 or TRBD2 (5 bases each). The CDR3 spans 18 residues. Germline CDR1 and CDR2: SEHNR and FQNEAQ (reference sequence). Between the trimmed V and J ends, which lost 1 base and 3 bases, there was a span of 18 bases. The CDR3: CASSLDGWGLEDTGELFF. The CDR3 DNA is TGTGCCAGCAGCTTAGATGGTTGGGGGTTAGAGGACACCGGGGAGCTGTTTTTT.

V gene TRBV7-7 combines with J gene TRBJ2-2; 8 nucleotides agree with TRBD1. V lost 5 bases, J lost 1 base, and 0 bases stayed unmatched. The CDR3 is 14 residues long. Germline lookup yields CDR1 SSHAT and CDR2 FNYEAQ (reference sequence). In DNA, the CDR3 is TGTGCCAGCAGCGGACAGGGGAACACCGGGGAGCTGTTTTTT. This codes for CASSGQGNTGELFF.

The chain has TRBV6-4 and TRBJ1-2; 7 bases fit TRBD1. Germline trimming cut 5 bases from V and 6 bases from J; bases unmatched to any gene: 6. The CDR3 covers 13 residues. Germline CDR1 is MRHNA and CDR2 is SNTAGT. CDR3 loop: CASSPETGHGYTF. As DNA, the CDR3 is TGTGCCAGCAGTCCAGAGACAGGGCATGGCTACACCTTC.

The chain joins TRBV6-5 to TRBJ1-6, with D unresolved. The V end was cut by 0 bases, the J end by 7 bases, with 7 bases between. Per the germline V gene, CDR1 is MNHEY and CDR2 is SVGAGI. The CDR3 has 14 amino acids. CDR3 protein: CASSYSAANSPLHF. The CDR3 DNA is TGTGCCAGCAGTTACTCGGCAGCAAATTCACCCCTCCACTTT.

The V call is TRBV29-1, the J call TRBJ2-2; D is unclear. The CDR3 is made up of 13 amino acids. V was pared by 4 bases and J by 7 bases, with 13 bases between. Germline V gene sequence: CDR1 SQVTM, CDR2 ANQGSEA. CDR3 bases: TGCAGCGTTGGTTCCCCAATTGTCGGGGAGCTGTTTTTT. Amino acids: CSVGSPIVGELFF.

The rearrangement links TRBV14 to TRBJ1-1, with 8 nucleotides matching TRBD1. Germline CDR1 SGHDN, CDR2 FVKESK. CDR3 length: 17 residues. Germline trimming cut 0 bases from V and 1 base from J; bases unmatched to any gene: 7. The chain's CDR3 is CASSQDPPQGANTEAFF. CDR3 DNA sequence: TGTGCCAGCAGCCAAGACCCCCCCCAGGGGGCGAACACTGAAGCTTTCTTT.

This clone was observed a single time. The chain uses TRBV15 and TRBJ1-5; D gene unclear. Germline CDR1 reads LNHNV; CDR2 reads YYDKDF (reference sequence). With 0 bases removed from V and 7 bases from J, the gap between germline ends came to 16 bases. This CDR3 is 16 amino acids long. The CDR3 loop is CATSRDTGNLLQPQHF. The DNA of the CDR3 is TGTGCCACCAGCAGAGATACGGGGAATCTGTTGCAGCCCCAGCATTTT.

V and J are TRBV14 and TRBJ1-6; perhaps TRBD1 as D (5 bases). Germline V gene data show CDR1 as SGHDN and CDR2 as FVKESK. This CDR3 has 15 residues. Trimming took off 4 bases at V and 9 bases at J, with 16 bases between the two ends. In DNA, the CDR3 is TGTGCCAGCAGCCCCGCAGGGCAGGGCGTTTCACCCCTCCACTTT. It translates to CASSPAGQGVSPLHF. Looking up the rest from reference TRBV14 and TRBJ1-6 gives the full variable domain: EAGVTQFPSHSVIEKGQTVTLRCDPISGHDNLYWYRRVMGKEIKFLLHFVKESKQDESGMPNNRFLAERTGGTYSTLKVQPAELEDSGVYFCASSPAGQGVSPLHFGNGTRLTVT.

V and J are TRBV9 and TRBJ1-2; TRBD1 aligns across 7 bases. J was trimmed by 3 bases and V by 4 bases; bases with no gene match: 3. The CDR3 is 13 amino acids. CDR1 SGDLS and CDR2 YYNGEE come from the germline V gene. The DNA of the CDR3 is TGTGCCAGCAGCCCAGGGACAGACTATGGCTACACCTTC. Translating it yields CASSPGTDYGYTF.

The CDR3 protein is CASSLDGGGQYF. CDR3 DNA sequence: TGTGCCAGCAGCTTAGACGGGGGGGGTCAGTACTTC. The gene calls are TRBV7-2 and TRBJ2-4; 8 bases match TRBD2. Germline CDR1 SGHTA, CDR2 FQGNSA. This CDR3 has 12 residues. Germline trimming cut 1 base from V and 12 bases from J; bases unmatched to any gene: 2.

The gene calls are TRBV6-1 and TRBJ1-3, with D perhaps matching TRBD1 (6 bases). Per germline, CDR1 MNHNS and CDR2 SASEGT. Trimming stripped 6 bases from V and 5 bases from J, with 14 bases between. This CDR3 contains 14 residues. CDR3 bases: TGTGCCAGCAGCATGGACAGTGGGAGAAACACCATATATTTT. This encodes CASSMDSGRNTIYF.

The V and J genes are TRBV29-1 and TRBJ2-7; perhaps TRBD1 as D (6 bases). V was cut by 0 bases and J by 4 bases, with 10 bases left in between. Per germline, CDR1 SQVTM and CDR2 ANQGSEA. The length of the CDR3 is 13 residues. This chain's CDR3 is CSVEEPGQYEQYF. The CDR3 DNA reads TGCAGCGTTGAAGAGCCCGGACAGTACGAGCAGTACTTC.